This is a list of T cell receptor beta chains from one sample in a study of T cell changes during pregnancy in multiple sclerosis. Assay used: immunoSEQ multiplex PCR; TCRdb lists only in-frame clones, some missing. The sample carries about 92,000 clones, 90% to 95% recorded once. Sample: peripheral blood, taken in the third trimester of pregnancy. The receptor set was obtained from a female donor with multiple sclerosis, enrolled in a pregnancy study. The CDR3 runs from the conserved cysteine through the conserved F or W. D genes are given only for firm matches. A clone size is listed for some rows: how often the clone was seen (once, few, many), or a class if it is expanded.

j_gene	d_gene	abundance	v_gene	CDR3aa	CDR3nt
TRBJ1-1	TRBD1	once	TRBV6-5	CASISGQALNTEAFF	TGTGCCAGCATCTCCGGACAGGCCCTGAACACTGAAGCTTTCTTT
TRBJ2-4	-	-	TRBV4-3	CASSAGRQLVNIQYF	TGCGCCAGCAGCGCCGGACGACAGCTCGTAAACATTCAGTACTTC
TRBJ2-7	-	-	TRBV7-6	CASSLDQGTYEQYF	TGTGCCAGCAGCTTAGATCAGGGAACCTACGAGCAGTACTTC
TRBJ1-5	TRBD1	-	TRBV15	CATSRVGQGSAHNQPQHF	TGTGCCACCAGCAGGGTGGGACAGGGTAGTGCTCACAATCAGCCCCAGCATTTT
TRBJ1-6	TRBD1	once	TRBV27	CASSLTGPNLYNSPLHF	TGTGCCAGCAGCCTGACAGGGCCCAATCTCTATAATTCACCCCTCCACTTT
TRBJ1-1	-	-	TRBV12-5	CASGLVRGMNTEAFF	TGTGCTAGTGGTTTGGTACGGGGGATGAACACTGAAGCTTTCTTT
TRBJ2-1	-	-	TRBV4-2	CASSQFSSGSSYNEQFF	TGTGCCAGCAGCCAATTCTCCAGCGGTAGCTCCTACAATGAGCAGTTCTTC
TRBJ2-7	-	-	TRBV11-2	CASSLSGYEQYF	TGTGCCAGCAGCTTATCGGGCTACGAGCAGTACTTC
TRBJ2-7	TRBD1	-	TRBV19	CASSIAGTGIEQYF	TGTGCCAGTAGTATAGCCGGGACAGGGATCGAGCAGTACTTC
TRBJ2-1	TRBD2	once	TRBV5-1	CASSLLTSGRASPNNEQFF	TGCGCCAGCAGCTTGTTAACTAGCGGGAGGGCCAGCCCAAACAATGAGCAGTTCTTC
TRBJ2-1	-	-	TRBV27	CASSLPYRGEQFF	TGTGCCAGCAGTTTGCCATATAGGGGTGAGCAGTTCTTC
TRBJ2-7	TRBD2	-	TRBV7-2	CASSLGVAGGISYEQYF	TGTGCCAGCAGCTTGGGAGTAGCGGGAGGGATATCCTACGAGCAGTACTTC
TRBJ2-2	-	-	TRBV18	CASSPQFPGAAGELFF	TGTGCCAGCTCACCACAATTCCCAGGGGCGGCAGGGGAGCTGTTTTTT
TRBJ2-7	TRBD2	-	TRBV27	CASSLAGAGYEQYF	TGTGCCAGCAGTCTAGCGGGAGCTGGCTACGAGCAGTACTTC
TRBJ2-6	-	-	TRBV7-2	CASSLEGGANVLTF	TGTGCCAGCAGCTTAGAGGGGGGGGCCAACGTCCTGACTTTC
TRBJ2-7	TRBD1	-	TRBV7-9	CASSARQGLNEQYF	TGTGCCAGCAGCGCCAGACAGGGGCTTAACGAGCAGTACTTC
TRBJ2-2	TRBD2	-	TRBV5-4	CASSGGVSHPNTGELFF	TGTGCCAGCAGCGGGGGGGTTTCTCACCCGAACACCGGGGAGCTGTTTTTT
TRBJ2-7	TRBD1	-	TRBV14	CASSQARDRFSYEQYF	TGTGCCAGCAGCCAAGCTCGGGACAGATTTTCCTACGAGCAGTACTTC
TRBJ2-2	-	-	TRBV7-2	CASSFHSHKVGVGELFF	TGTGCCAGCAGCTTCCATTCCCATAAGGTCGGGGTCGGGGAGCTGTTTTTT
TRBJ2-1	TRBD2	-	TRBV4-2	CASSQATAGDSYNEQFF	TGTGCCAGCAGCCAAGCTACGGCGGGAGACTCCTACAATGAGCAGTTCTTC
TRBJ1-5	-	-	TRBV27	CASSLSHGLLNQPQHF	TGTGCCAGCAGTTTATCCCACGGTCTTCTTAATCAGCCCCAGCATTTT
TRBJ2-2	TRBD1	-	TRBV6-5	CASWGGTGYTGELFF	TGTGCCAGCTGGGGAGGGACAGGGTACACCGGGGAGCTGTTTTTT
TRBJ1-1	-	-	TRBV5-1	CASSLGGGVEAFF	TGCGCCAGCAGCTTGGGGGGGGGCGTTGAAGCTTTCTTT